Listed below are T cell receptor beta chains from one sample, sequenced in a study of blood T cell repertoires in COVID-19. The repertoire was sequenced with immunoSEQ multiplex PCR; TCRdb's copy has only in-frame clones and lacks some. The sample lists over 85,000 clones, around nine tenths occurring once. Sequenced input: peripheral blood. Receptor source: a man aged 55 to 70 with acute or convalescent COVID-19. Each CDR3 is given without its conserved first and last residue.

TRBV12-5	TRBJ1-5	ASAHSNQPQH
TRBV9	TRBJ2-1	ASSVKGSISGEQF
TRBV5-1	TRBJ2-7	ASSLVGGISYEQY
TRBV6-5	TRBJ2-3	ASCGGGATDTQY
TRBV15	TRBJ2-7	ATSRDLRTGVFYEQY
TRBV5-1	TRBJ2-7	ARRARLYEQY
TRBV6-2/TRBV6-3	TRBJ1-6	ASSDSGFQESPLH
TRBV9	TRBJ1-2	ASSVTGGVGYT
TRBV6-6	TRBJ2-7	ASRSGQGARHEQY
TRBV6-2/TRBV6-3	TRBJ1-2	ASSLGGPGYGYT
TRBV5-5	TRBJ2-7	ASSLGLRTYEQY
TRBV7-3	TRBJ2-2	ASRRHSNTGELF
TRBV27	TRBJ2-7	ASSLQGANYEQY
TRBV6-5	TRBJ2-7	ASEYGAGAEQY
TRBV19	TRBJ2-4	ASSPARTGAMAKNIQY
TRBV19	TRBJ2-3	ASSPQRRGSPNTQY
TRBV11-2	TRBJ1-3	ASSLWAGSGNTIY
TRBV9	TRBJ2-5	ASSYDTSGGLQETQY
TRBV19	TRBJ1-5	ASSTDREWVQPQH
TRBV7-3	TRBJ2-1	ASSSGLAGVGVNEQF
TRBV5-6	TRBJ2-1	ASSPQTGKRDEQF
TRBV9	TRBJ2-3	ASSVGPTDTQY
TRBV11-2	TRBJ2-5	ASSSYRTHREETQY
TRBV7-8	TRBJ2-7	ASSLVAVRDEQY
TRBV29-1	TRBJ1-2	SVEGYRNYGYT
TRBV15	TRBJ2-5	ATSRIAGEGTQY
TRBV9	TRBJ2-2	ASSVASASRSGELF
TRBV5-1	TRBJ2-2	ASTWSMMAGVGTGELF
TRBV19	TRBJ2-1	ASKLGGGPNEQF
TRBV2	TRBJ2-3	ASNPAVAGGTDTQY
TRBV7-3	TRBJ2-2	ASSLLAGGTGELF
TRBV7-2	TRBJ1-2	ATVENAGYGYT
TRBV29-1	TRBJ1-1	SVSLRAGGTEAF
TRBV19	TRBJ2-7	ASSIGGSSYEQY
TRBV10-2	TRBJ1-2	ASGQGRLNYGYT
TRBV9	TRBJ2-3	ASSPSAGGIDTQY
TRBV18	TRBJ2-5	ASSRLLTSGGETQY
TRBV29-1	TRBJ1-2	SVRQGGGYT
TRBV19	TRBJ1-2	ASTPPRANYGYT
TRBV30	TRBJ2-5	AWSVLGGGAYETQY
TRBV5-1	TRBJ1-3	ASSPTVTGVDTIY
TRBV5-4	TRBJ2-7	ASSLDRGPYEQY
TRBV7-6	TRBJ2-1	ASSLIGLGEQF
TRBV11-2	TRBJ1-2	ASSPPGQLNYGYT
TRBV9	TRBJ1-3	ASSVTDRLGNTIY
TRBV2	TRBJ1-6	ASKTGQISPLH
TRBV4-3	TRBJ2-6	ASSQEGIGTGRSGANVLT
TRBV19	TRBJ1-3	ASTSPRDNSRSGNTIY
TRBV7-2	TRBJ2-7	ASSIGQEEKQY
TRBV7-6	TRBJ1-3	ASSLQSSGGADTIY
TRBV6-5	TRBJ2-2	ASSYSGVTGELF
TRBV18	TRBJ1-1	ASSPLNPGGSDTEAF
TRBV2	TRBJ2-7	ASRGTSGRYDEQY
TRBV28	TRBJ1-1	ASRGDSMNTEAF
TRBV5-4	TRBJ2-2	ASSLGGETGATGELF
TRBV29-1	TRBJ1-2	SVEPAGVYGYT
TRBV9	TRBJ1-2	ASSVVPGGTINYGYT